These T cell receptor beta chains were read from a single sample in a study of T cell responses to AZD1222 COVID-19 vaccine. This table comes from immunoSEQ multiplex PCR, and its TCRdb copy is limited to in-frame clones, with some not included. This sample has around 94,000 clones, with about 88% found just once. This sample comprised peripheral blood, obtained on day 0 of AZD1222 vaccination. The receptors derive from an adult in good health. CDR3s include the opening cysteine and the closing phenylalanine or tryptophan. D genes are given only for firm matches. Only some rows state a clone size, as once, few, many or a class for expanded clones.

J gene: TRBJ2-3; D gene: TRBD2; V gene: TRBV9; clone size: .; CDR3 protein: CASSVATGGTQYF; CDR3 DNA: TGTGCCAGCAGCGTAGCTACGGGGGGGACGCAGTATTTT
J gene: TRBJ1-4; D gene: .; V gene: TRBV9; clone size: .; CDR3 protein: CASSVEPDAEKLFF; CDR3 DNA: TGTGCCAGCAGCGTAGAACCCGACGCTGAAAAACTGTTTTTT
J gene: TRBJ2-7; D gene: TRBD1; V gene: TRBV5-4; clone size: .; CDR3 protein: CASRTGTEPYEQYF; CDR3 DNA: TGTGCCAGCAGAACCGGGACAGAGCCTTACGAGCAGTACTTC
J gene: TRBJ2-2; D gene: TRBD2; V gene: TRBV6-5; clone size: .; CDR3 protein: CASSLAGVVGELFF; CDR3 DNA: TGTGCCAGCAGTCTAGCGGGAGTTGTCGGGGAGCTGTTTTTT
J gene: TRBJ2-7; D gene: .; V gene: TRBV18; clone size: .; CDR3 protein: CASSPPFAQEQYF; CDR3 DNA: TGTGCCAGCTCACCCCCCTTCGCGCAGGAGCAGTACTTC
J gene: TRBJ2-3; D gene: .; V gene: TRBV5-1; clone size: .; CDR3 protein: CASSLAGGITTDTQYF; CDR3 DNA: TGCGCCAGCAGCTTGGCCGGGGGTATCACCACAGATACGCAGTATTTT
J gene: TRBJ1-3; D gene: TRBD1; V gene: TRBV28; clone size: .; CDR3 protein: CASIDPGTGRNTIYF; CDR3 DNA: TGTGCCAGCATCGACCCCGGGACAGGGAGAAACACCATATATTTT
J gene: TRBJ2-2; D gene: .; V gene: TRBV12-2; clone size: .; CDR3 protein: CASRLAGRESGTGELFF; CDR3 DNA: TGTGCAAGTCGCTTAGCGGGCAGGGAATCGGGCACCGGGGAGCTGTTTTTT
J gene: TRBJ1-6; D gene: .; V gene: TRBV6-1; clone size: .; CDR3 protein: CASSEVSSSYNSPLHF; CDR3 DNA: TGTGCCAGCAGTGAAGTAAGCAGCTCCTATAATTCACCCCTCCACTTT
J gene: TRBJ1-1; D gene: .; V gene: TRBV7-2; clone size: .; CDR3 protein: CASSSTTGPTEAFF; CDR3 DNA: TGTGCCAGCAGCTCTACTACCGGGCCAACTGAAGCTTTCTTT
J gene: TRBJ1-1; D gene: .; V gene: TRBV29-1; clone size: .; CDR3 protein: CSAGTAGTEAFF; CDR3 DNA: TGCAGCGCTGGGACCGCGGGCACTGAAGCTTTCTTT
J gene: TRBJ2-3; D gene: TRBD2; V gene: TRBV7-8; clone size: .; CDR3 protein: CASSSLAGGTRGTDTQYF; CDR3 DNA: TGTGCCAGCAGCTCCCTAGCGGGGGGCACGCGCGGCACAGATACGCAGTATTTT
J gene: TRBJ1-2; D gene: .; V gene: TRBV4-1; clone size: .; CDR3 protein: CASSQTGTLNYGYTF; CDR3 DNA: TGCGCCAGCAGCCAGACCGGGACACTCAACTATGGCTACACCTTC
J gene: TRBJ2-2; D gene: .; V gene: TRBV7-3; clone size: .; CDR3 protein: CASSQTRTGELFF; CDR3 DNA: TGTGCCAGCAGCCAGACCCGTACCGGGGAGCTGTTTTTT
J gene: TRBJ2-7; D gene: .; V gene: TRBV29-1; clone size: few; CDR3 protein: CSVEVSYEQYF; CDR3 DNA: TGCAGCGTTGAGGTCTCCTACGAGCAGTACTTC
J gene: TRBJ2-7; D gene: .; V gene: TRBV7-8; clone size: .; CDR3 protein: CASSLWQGLSSSYEQYF; CDR3 DNA: TGTGCCAGCAGCTTATGGCAGGGGTTGAGTTCCTCCTACGAGCAGTACTTC
J gene: TRBJ1-4; D gene: .; V gene: TRBV25-1; clone size: .; CDR3 protein: CASSELGVEREKLFF; CDR3 DNA: TGTGCCAGCAGTGAGCTGGGCGTTGAACGGGAAAAACTGTTTTTT
J gene: TRBJ1-2; D gene: .; V gene: TRBV7-2; clone size: .; CDR3 protein: CASSLMGGLSQGYGYTF; CDR3 DNA: TGTGCCAGCAGCCTAATGGGGGGGCTCTCCCAGGGCTATGGCTACACCTTC
J gene: TRBJ2-3; D gene: .; V gene: TRBV19; clone size: .; CDR3 protein: CASSLALGTDTQYF; CDR3 DNA: TGTGCCAGTAGTCTAGCCTTGGGCACAGATACGCAGTATTTT
J gene: TRBJ1-5; D gene: .; V gene: TRBV2; clone size: .; CDR3 protein: CASSAGQGDYSNQPQHF; CDR3 DNA: TGTGCCAGCAGTGCCGGGCAGGGAGATTATAGCAATCAGCCCCAGCATTTT
J gene: TRBJ2-1; D gene: .; V gene: TRBV28; clone size: .; CDR3 protein: CASSWGPGLPRAYNEQFF; CDR3 DNA: TGTGCCAGCAGCTGGGGGCCTGGACTACCAAGAGCCTACAATGAGCAGTTCTTC
J gene: TRBJ2-3; D gene: .; V gene: TRBV7-6; clone size: .; CDR3 protein: CASSLKGESDTQYF; CDR3 DNA: TGTGCCAGCAGCTTGAAGGGGGAGTCAGATACGCAGTATTTT
J gene: TRBJ1-2; D gene: .; V gene: TRBV12-5; clone size: .; CDR3 protein: CASGLGPSGYTF; CDR3 DNA: TGTGCTAGTGGTTTGGGCCCCTCTGGCTACACCTTC
J gene: TRBJ2-7; D gene: TRBD1; V gene: TRBV5-1; clone size: .; CDR3 protein: CASSSWTGSYEQYF; CDR3 DNA: TGCGCCAGCAGCTCCTGGACAGGGTCCTACGAGCAGTACTTC